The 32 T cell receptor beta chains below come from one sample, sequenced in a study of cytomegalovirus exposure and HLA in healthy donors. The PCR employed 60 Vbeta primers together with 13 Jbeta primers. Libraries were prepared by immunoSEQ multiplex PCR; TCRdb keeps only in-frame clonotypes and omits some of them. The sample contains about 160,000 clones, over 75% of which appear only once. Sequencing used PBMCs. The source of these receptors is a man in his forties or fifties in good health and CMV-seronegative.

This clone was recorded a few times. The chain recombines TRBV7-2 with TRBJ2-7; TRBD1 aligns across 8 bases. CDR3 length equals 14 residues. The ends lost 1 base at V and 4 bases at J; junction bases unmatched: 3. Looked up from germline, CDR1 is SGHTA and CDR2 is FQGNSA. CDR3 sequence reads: CASSLGTGIYEQYF. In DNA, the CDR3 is TGTGCCAGCAGCTTAGGGACAGGGATTTACGAGCAGTACTTC.

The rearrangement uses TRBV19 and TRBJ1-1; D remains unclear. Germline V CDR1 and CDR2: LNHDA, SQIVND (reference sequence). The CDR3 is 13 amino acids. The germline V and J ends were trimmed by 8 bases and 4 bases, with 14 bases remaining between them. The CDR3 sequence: CASGPIIGTEAFF. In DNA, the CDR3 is TGTGCCAGTGGTCCCATCATCGGCACTGAAGCTTTCTTT.

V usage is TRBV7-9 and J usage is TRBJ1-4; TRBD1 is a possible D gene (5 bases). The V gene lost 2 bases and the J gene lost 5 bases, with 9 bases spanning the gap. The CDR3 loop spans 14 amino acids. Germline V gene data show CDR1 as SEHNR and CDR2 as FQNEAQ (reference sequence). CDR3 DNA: TGTGCCAGCAGCTTAACAGGATTGAATGAAAAACTGTTTTTT. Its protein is CASSLTGLNEKLFF.

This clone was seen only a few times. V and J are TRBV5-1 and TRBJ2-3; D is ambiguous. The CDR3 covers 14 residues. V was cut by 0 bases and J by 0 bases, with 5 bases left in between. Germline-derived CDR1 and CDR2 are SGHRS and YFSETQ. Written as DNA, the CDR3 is TGCGCCAGCAGCTTGGTTTCTAGCACAGATACGCAGTATTTT. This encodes CASSLVSSTDTQYF.

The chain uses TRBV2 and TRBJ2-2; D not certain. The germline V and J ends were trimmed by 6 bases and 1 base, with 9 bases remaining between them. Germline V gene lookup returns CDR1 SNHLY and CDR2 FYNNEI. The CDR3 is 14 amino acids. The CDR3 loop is CASRSEWNTGELFF. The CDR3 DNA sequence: TGTGCCAGCAGATCCGAGTGGAACACCGGGGAGCTGTTTTTT.

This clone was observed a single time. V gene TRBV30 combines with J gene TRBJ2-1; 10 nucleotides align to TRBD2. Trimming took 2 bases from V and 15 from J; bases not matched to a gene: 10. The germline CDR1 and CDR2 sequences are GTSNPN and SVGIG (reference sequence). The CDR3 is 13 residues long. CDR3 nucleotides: TGTGCCTGGAGTCCTACTAGCGGGGCCGTCCCGTTCTTC. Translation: CAWSPTSGAVPFF.

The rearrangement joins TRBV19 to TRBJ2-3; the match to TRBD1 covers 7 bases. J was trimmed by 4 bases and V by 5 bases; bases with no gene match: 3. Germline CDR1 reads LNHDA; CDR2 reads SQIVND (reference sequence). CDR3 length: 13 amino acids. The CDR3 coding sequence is TGTGCCAGTAGTGGGACAGCCGCAGATACGCAGTATTTT. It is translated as CASSGTAADTQYF.

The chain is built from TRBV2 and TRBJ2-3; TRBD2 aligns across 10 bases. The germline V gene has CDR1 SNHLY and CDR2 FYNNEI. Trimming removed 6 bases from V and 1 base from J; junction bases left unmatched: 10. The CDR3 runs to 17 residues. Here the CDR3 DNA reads TGTGCCAGCAGCCTGCCGGGACTAGCGCTACGCACAGATACGCAGTATTTT. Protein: CASSLPGLALRTDTQYF.

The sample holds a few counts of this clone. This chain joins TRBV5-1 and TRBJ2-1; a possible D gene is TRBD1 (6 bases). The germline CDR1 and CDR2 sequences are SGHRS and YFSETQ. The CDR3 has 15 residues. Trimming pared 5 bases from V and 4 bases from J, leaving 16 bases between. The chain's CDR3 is CASRPGQSPYNEQFF. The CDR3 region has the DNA TGCGCCAGCAGACCCGGACAGTCCCCTTACAATGAGCAGTTCTTC.

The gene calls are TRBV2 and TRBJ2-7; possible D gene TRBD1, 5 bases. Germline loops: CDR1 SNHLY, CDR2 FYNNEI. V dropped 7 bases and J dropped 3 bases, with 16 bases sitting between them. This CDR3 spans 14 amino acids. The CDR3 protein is CASIRSQELYEQYF. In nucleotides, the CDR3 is TGTGCCAGCATCCGGTCACAGGAGCTCTACGAGCAGTACTTC.

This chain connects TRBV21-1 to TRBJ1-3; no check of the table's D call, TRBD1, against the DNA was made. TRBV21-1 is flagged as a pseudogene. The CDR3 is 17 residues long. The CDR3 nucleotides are TGTGCCAGCAGCAAACATGCAGGGCAAGGCTCTGGAAACACCATATATTTT. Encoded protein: CASSKHAGQGSGNTIYF.

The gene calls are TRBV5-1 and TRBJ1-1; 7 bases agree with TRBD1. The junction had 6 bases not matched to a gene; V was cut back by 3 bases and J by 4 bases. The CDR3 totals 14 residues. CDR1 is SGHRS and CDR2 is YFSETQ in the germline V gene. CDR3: CASSSRQGSTEAFF. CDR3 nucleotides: TGCGCCAGCAGCTCCCGACAGGGAAGCACTGAAGCTTTCTTT.

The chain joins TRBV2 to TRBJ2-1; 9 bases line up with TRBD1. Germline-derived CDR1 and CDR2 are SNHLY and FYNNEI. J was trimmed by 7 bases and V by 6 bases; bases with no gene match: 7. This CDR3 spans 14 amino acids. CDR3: CASRRQQGANEQFF. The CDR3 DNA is TGTGCCAGCAGGCGCCAACAGGGGGCAAATGAGCAGTTCTTC. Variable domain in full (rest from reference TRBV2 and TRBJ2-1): EPEVTQTPSHQVTQMGQEVILRCVPISNHLYFYWYRQILGQKVEFLVSFYNNEISEKSEIFDDQFSVERPDGSNFTLKIRSTKLEDSAMYFCASRRQQGANEQFFGPGTRLTVL.

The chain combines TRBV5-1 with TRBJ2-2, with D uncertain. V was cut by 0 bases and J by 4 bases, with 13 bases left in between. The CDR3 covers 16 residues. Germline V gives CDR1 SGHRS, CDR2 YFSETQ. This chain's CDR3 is CASSLGAALGTGELFF. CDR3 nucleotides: TGCGCCAGCAGCTTGGGGGCAGCCCTCGGCACCGGGGAGCTGTTTTTT.

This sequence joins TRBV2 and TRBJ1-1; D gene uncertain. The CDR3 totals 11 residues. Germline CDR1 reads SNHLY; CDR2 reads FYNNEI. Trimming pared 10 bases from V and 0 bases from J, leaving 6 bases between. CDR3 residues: CATRVNTEAFF. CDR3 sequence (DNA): TGTGCCACCCGGGTGAACACTGAAGCTTTCTTT.

CDR3 in DNA: TGTGCCAGCAGCTTGGGCGGGCAACTCCAGCCCCAGCATTTT. Its translation: CASSLGGQLQPQHF. The rearrangement links TRBV7-2 to TRBJ1-5; D is ambiguous. V was shortened by 3 bases and J by 7 bases, with 13 bases between the two germline ends. The V gene's germline CDR1 is SGHTA and CDR2 FQGNSA. There are 14 residues in the CDR3.

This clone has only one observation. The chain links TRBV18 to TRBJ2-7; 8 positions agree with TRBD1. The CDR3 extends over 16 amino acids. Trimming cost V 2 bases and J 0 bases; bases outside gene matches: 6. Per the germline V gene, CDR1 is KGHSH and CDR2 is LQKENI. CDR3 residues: CASSPGQGAGSYEQYF. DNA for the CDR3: TGTGCCAGCTCACCAGGTCAGGGGGCGGGCTCCTACGAGCAGTACTTC.

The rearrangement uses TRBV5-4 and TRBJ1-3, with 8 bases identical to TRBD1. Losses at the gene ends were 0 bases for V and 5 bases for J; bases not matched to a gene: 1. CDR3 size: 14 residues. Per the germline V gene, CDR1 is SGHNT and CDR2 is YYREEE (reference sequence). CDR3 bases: TGTGCCAGCAGCTTGGGACAGGGGAGAAACACCATATATTTT. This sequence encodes CASSLGQGRNTIYF.

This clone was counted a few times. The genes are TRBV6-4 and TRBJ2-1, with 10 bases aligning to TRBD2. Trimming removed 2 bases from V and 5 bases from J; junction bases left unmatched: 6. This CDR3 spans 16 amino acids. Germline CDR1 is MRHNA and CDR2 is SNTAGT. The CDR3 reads CASSDPRLAGNNEQFF. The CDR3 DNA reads TGTGCCAGCAGTGACCCGCGACTAGCGGGCAACAATGAGCAGTTCTTC.

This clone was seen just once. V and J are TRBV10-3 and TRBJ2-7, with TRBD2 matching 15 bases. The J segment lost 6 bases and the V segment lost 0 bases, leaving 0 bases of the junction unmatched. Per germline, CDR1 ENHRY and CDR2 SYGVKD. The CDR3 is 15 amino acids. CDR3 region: CAISESGLAGGEQYF. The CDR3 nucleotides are TGTGCCATCAGTGAGTCGGGACTAGCGGGGGGCGAGCAGTACTTC.

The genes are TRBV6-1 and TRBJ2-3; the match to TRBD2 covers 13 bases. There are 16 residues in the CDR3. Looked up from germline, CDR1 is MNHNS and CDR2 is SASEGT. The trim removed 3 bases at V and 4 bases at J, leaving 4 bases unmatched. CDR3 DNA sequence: TGTGCCAGCAGTGACAGACTAGCGGGGGGCGCAGATACGCAGTATTTT. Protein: CASSDRLAGGADTQYF.

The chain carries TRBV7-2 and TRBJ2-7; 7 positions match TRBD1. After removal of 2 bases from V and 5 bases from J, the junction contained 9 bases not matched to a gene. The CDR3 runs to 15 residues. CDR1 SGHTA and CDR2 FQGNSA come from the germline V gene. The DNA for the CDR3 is TGTGCCAGCAGCTTACGGCCAGACAGGGTCCACGAGCAGTACTTC. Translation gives CASSLRPDRVHEQYF. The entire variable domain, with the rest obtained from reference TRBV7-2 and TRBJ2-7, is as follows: GAGVSQSPSNKVTEKGKDVELRCDPISGHTALYWYRQSLGQGLEFLIYFQGNSAPDKSGLPSDRFSAERTGGSVSTLTIQRTQQEDSAVYLCASSLRPDRVHEQYFGPGTRLTVT.

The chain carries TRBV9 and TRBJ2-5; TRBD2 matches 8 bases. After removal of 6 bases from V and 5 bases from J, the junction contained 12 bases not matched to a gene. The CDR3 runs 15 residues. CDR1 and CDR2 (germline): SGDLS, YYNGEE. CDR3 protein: CASTPGGGLGETQYF. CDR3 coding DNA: TGTGCCAGCACCCCTGGCGGGGGGCTGGGGGAGACCCAGTACTTC.

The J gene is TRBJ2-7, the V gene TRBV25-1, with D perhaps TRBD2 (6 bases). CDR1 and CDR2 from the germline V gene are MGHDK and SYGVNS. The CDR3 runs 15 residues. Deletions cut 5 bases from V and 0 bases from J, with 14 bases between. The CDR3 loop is CASSRGRDFSYEQYF. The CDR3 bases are TGTGCCAGCAGTCGGGGCCGGGACTTCTCCTACGAGCAGTACTTC.

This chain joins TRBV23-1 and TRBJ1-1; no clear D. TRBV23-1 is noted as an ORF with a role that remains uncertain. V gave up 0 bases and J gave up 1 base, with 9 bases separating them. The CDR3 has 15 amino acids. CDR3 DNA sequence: TGCGCCAGCAGTCAATCGGGCAGTGGGAACACTGAAGCTTTCTTT. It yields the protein CASSQSGSGNTEAFF.

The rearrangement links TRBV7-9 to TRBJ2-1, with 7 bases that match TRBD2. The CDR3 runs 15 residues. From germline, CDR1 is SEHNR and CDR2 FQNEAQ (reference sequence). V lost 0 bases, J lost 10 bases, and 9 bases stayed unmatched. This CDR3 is CASSLASGRGGEQFF. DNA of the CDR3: TGTGCCAGCAGCTTAGCGAGTGGGAGGGGCGGAGAGCAGTTCTTC.

The CDR3 protein is CASREPGDLYNEQFF. In DNA form, the CDR3 reads TGTGCCAGTAGGGAACCCGGGGATCTTTACAATGAGCAGTTCTTC. The chain is built from TRBV19 and TRBJ2-1, with D maybe TRBD2 (5 bases). The CDR3 sequence is 15 residues long. V dropped 6 bases and J dropped 4 bases, with 16 bases sitting between them. CDR1 is LNHDA and CDR2 is SQIVND in the germline V gene (reference sequence).

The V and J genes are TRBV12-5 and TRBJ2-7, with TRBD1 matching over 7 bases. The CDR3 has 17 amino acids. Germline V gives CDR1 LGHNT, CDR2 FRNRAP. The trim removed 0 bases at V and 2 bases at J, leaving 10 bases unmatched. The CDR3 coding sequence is TGTGCTAGTGGTTTGGTACTTAGTAGGGACAGCACCTACGAGCAGTACTTC. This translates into CASGLVLSRDSTYEQYF.

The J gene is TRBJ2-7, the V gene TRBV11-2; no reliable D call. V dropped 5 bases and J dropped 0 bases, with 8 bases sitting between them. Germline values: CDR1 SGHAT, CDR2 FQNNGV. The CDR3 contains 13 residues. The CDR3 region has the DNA TGTGCCAGCAGCCGACATACCTCCTACGAGCAGTACTTC. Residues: CASSRHTSYEQYF.

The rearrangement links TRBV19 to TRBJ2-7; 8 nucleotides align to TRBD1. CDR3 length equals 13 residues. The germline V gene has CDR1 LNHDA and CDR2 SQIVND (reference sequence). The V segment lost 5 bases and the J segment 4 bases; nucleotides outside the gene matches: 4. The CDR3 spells CASSQGDRYEQYF. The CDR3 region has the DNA TGTGCCAGTAGTCAAGGGGACAGGTACGAGCAGTACTTC.

The CDR3 sequence: CASRGLMSHEQYF. The CDR3 nucleotides read TGTGCCAGCAGGGGACTGATGTCCCACGAGCAGTACTTC. The J gene is TRBJ2-7, the V gene TRBV6-5, with D perhaps TRBD2 (6 bases). The CDR3 length is 13 residues. CDR1 is MNHEY and CDR2 is SVGAGI in the germline V gene. V gave up 6 bases and J gave up 5 bases, with 14 bases separating them.

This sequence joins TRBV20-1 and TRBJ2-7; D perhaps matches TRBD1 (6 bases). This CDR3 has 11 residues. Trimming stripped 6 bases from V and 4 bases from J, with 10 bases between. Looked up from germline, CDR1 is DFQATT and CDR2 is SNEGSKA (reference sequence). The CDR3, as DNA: TGCAGTGCGGGGGCCAATTACGAGCAGTACTTC. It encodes CSAGANYEQYF.